This passage covers 18 T cell receptor beta chains from one sample sequenced in a study of preoperative IRX-2 immunotherapy in early breast cancer. Treatment reported: preoperative locoregional IRX-2 cytokine immunotherapy. The table came from immunoSEQ multiplex PCR; TCRdb's copy has only in-frame clones and leaves some out. The sample gives around 30,000 clones, roughly 80% of which show up once; roughly 2.5% is in the top ten. Sequencing used lymph node tissue, obtained from a patient treated with IRX-2 immunotherapy. The receptors here all came from a human donor with breast cancer.

This chain connects TRBV18 to TRBJ2-5, with D possibly being TRBD2 (6 bases). The CDR3 has 14 amino acids. The V and J ends lost 5 bases and 5 bases respectively, with 15 bases between them. Per germline, CDR1 KGHSH and CDR2 LQKENI. The CDR3 DNA follows: TGTGCCAGCTCAACCAGGGCGGAGGGGGAGACCCAGTACTTC. It encodes CASSTRAEGETQYF. The whole variable domain, remainder taken from reference TRBV18 and TRBJ2-5, is NAGVMQNPRHLVRRRGQEARLRCSPMKGHSHVYWYRQLPEEGLKFMVYLQKENIIDESGMPKERFSAEFPKEGPSILRIQQVVRGDSAAYFCASSTRAEGETQYFGPGTRLLVL.

Only a few counts were recorded for this clone. The chain uses TRBV30 and TRBJ1-4, with 11 positions matching TRBD1. The CDR3 runs to 16 residues. With V trimmed by 1 base and J by 4 bases, 5 bases remained unmatched. The germline CDR1 and CDR2 sequences are GTSNPN and SVGIG (reference sequence). CDR3 sequence (DNA): TGTGCCTGGAGTGCCGGGGGACAGGGGGTTAATGAAAAACTGTTTTTT. It specifies CAWSAGGQGVNEKLFF.

This clone has only one observation. The chain employs TRBV19 and TRBJ1-4; 8 bases align to TRBD1. The trim removed 5 bases at V and 7 bases at J, leaving 6 bases unmatched. From germline, CDR1 is LNHDA and CDR2 SQIVND (reference sequence). The CDR3 is made up of 14 amino acids. The CDR3 region is CASSLDRASEKLFF. CDR3 DNA sequence: TGTGCCAGTAGTCTGGACAGGGCCTCTGAAAAACTGTTTTTT.

V usage is TRBV14 and J usage is TRBJ2-1, with 8 bases aligning to TRBD1. From germline, CDR1 is SGHDN and CDR2 FVKESK. The CDR3 spans 15 residues. J was trimmed by 8 bases and V by 1 base; bases with no gene match: 7. The CDR3 nucleotides read TGTGCCAGCAGCCAAGTAGTGGACAGGGTCGATGAGCAGTTCTTC. Translating it yields CASSQVVDRVDEQFF. Complete variable domain (other parts from reference TRBV14 and TRBJ2-1): EAGVTQFPSHSVIEKGQTVTLRCDPISGHDNLYWYRRVMGKEIKFLLHFVKESKQDESGMPNNRFLAERTGGTYSTLKVQPAELEDSGVYFCASSQVVDRVDEQFFGPGTRLTVL.

The CDR3 loop is CASSHGTGLVFYTF. The CDR3 DNA reads as TGTGCCAGCAGCCACGGGACAGGTCTCGTGTTCTACACCTTC. The genes are TRBV28 and TRBJ1-2, with 8 bases fitting TRBD1. Trimming at V came to 6 bases and at J to 10 bases, leaving 13 bases not matched to a gene. The CDR3 has 14 amino acids. Germline CDR1 is MDHEN and CDR2 is SYDVKM.

This clone was observed a few times. The CDR3 DNA sequence: TGTGCCACCAGCAGGGACAGGGCTAACACCGGGGAGCTGTTTTTT. Translation gives CATSRDRANTGELFF. The gene calls are TRBV15 and TRBJ2-2, with TRBD1 matching 8 bases. Unmatched junction bases numbered 2, after V lost 3 bases and J lost 2 bases. This CDR3 has 15 amino acids. The V gene's germline CDR1 is LNHNV and CDR2 YYDKDF (reference sequence).

J is TRBJ2-3 and V is TRBV19; D remains unclear. CDR1 and CDR2 (germline): LNHDA, SQIVND (reference sequence). The CDR3 covers 14 residues. V was clipped by 6 bases and J by 0 bases, with 10 bases between them. In DNA form, the CDR3 reads TGTGCCAGTAGAAAGGCGGAAAGCACAGATACGCAGTATTTT. Protein sequence: CASRKAESTDTQYF.

The chain is built from TRBV10-3 and TRBJ1-6, with D possibly TRBD1 on 6 matching bases. This CDR3 comprises 16 residues. In germline, CDR1 is ENHRY, CDR2 SYGVKD. Trimming removed 10 bases from V and 0 bases from J, with 16 bases in between. CDR3 amino acids: CATRDTQSSYNSPLHF. CDR3 bases: TGTGCCACCAGGGACACCCAGAGCTCCTATAATTCACCCCTCCACTTT.

The chain links TRBV6-8 to TRBJ1-3; possibly TRBD1 for D (5 bases). CDR1 and CDR2 (germline): MNHGY, SAAAGT. The CDR3 totals 15 residues. Trimming shortened V by 2 bases and J by 2 bases, and 10 bases separated the two germline ends. The chain's CDR3 is CASSYTRDPGNTIYF. The CDR3 region has the DNA TGTGCCAGCAGTTACACCAGGGATCCTGGAAACACCATATATTTT.

This chain links TRBV2 with TRBJ2-1; 8 bases agree with TRBD2. Trimming took 6 bases from V and 8 from J; bases not matched to a gene: 6. The germline V gene has CDR1 SNHLY and CDR2 FYNNEI. The CDR3 runs to 13 residues. CDR3 DNA: TGTGCCAGCAGACGGGAGGGCCTCTATGAGCAGTTCTTC. Translating it yields CASRREGLYEQFF.

This clone appeared once. The chain is built from TRBV11-3 and TRBJ1-5; D perhaps matches TRBD1 (6 bases). Germline assignment: CDR1 SGHNT and CDR2 YENEEA. There are 14 residues in the CDR3. The V end lost 3 bases, the J end lost 0 bases, and 6 bases lay between the germline ends. CDR3 residues: CASSLGASNQPQHF. CDR3 nucleotide sequence: TGTGCCAGCAGCTTGGGGGCTAGCAATCAGCCCCAGCATTTT.

The rearrangement links TRBV23-1 to TRBJ1-1; 8 nucleotides agree with TRBD1. TRBV23-1 is an open reading frame, and its role is uncertain. This CDR3 is 14 amino acids long. V shed 6 bases, J shed 3 bases, and the junction held 6 bases outside the gene matches. As DNA, the CDR3 is TGCGCCAGCAGCCCCGGGACAGGAGACACTGAAGCTTTCTTT. Protein sequence: CASSPGTGDTEAFF.

V usage is TRBV19 and J usage is TRBJ2-4; D unresolved. The CDR3 sequence is 16 residues long. V was clipped by 4 bases and J by 0 bases, with 13 bases between them. Germline V gives CDR1 LNHDA, CDR2 SQIVND (reference sequence). CDR3 nucleotides: TGTGCCAGTAGTACTTCAGTGCCTGTAGCCAAAAACATTCAGTACTTC. This encodes CASSTSVPVAKNIQYF.

This chain links TRBV19 with TRBJ1-3; D not resolved. CDR3 length: 14 amino acids. V was cut by 5 bases and J by 0 bases, with 8 bases left in between. Germline values: CDR1 LNHDA, CDR2 SQIVND (reference sequence). CDR3 in DNA: TGTGCCAGTAGTCGGAGGAACTCTGGAAACACCATATATTTT. It is translated as CASSRRNSGNTIYF.

This clone has just one count. This chain uses TRBV29-1 with TRBJ2-2; TRBD1 aligns across 9 bases. Germline CDR1 and CDR2: SQVTM and ANQGSEA. V lost 6 bases and J lost 4; bases outside the gene matches: 3. The CDR3 runs to 13 residues. This CDR3 is CSVHRGLTGELFF. The CDR3 DNA sequence: TGCAGCGTCCACAGGGGGCTCACCGGGGAGCTGTTTTTT.

The V gene is TRBV18, the J gene TRBJ2-2; the match to TRBD2 covers 14 bases. The germline CDR1 and CDR2 sequences are KGHSH and LQKENI. Germline trimming cut 5 bases from V and 5 bases from J; bases unmatched to any gene: 4. The CDR3 covers 16 residues. The CDR3 protein is CASSVGLAGATGELFF. The DNA of the CDR3 is TGTGCCAGCTCAGTGGGACTAGCGGGAGCAACCGGGGAGCTGTTTTTT.

The rearrangement links TRBV11-3 to TRBJ2-1; 11 bases fit TRBD2. The V and J ends lost 6 bases and 3 bases, in that order; junction bases with no gene match: 7. CDR3 size: 16 residues. Germline V CDR1 and CDR2: SGHNT, YENEEA. The CDR3 protein is CASSKTSGAVYNEQFF. Here the CDR3 DNA reads TGTGCCAGCAGTAAGACTAGCGGGGCAGTCTACAATGAGCAGTTCTTC.

This chain uses TRBV19 with TRBJ1-1; D is perhaps TRBD1 (5 bases). The CDR3 consists of 13 residues. Trimming removed 5 bases from V and 3 bases from J, with 10 bases in between. Germline V gene lookup returns CDR1 LNHDA and CDR2 SQIVND (reference sequence). The CDR3 DNA is TGTGCCAGTAGTCGGCAGGGCCACACTGAAGCTTTCTTT. Protein: CASSRQGHTEAFF.